A single T cell receptor beta chain is shown here with its context. TCRdb reprocessed the 5' RACE reads; each CDR3 protein has one entry and no DNA is given. Its clone listing holds 350,000 to 450,000 distinct CDR3 sequences. Germline CDR1 is LGHDT and CDR2 is YNNKEL (reference sequence). The CDR3 loop spans 12 amino acids. These data come from a study of T cells expressing NK-cell markers. The chain recombines TRBV3-1 with TRBJ2-7; TCRdb returns TRBD1, unconfirmable since there is no DNA. The sequenced sample was blood T cells: a sorted CD56 or NKG2C T cell subset, CD4+ or CD8+ T cells, or bulk PBMC T cells (not recorded which). This TCR was sampled from a man aged 18-75 years in good health. This chain's CDR3 is CASSAYREKQYF.